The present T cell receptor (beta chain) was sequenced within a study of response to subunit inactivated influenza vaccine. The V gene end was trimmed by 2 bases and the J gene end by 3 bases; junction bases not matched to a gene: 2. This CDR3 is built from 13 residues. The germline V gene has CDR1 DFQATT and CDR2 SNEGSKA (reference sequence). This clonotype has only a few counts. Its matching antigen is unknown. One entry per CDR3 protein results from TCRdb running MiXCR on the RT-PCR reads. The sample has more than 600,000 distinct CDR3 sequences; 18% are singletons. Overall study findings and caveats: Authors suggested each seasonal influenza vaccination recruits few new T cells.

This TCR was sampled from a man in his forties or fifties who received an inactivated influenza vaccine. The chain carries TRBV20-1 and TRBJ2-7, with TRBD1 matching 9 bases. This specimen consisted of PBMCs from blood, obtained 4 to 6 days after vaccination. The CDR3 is CSARSTGGYEQYF. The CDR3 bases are TGCAGTGCTAGATCGACAGGGGGCTACGAGCAGTACTTC.